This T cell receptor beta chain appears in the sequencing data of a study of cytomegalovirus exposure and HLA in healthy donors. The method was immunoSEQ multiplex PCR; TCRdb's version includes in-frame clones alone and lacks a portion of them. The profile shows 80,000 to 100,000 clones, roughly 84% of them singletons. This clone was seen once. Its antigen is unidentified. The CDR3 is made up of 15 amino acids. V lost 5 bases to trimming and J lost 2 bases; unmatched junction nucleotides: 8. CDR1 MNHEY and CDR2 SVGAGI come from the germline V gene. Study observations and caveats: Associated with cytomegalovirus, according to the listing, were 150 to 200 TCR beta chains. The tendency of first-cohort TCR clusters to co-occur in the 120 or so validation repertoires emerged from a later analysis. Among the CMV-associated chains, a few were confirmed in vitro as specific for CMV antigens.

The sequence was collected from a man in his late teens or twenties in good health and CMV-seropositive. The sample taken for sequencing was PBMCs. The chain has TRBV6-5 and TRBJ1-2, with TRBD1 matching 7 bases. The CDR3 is CASSPRDSGNYGYTF. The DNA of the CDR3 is TGTGCCAGCAGTCCCCGGGACAGCGGAAACTATGGCTACACCTTC.